A selection of T cell receptor beta chains follows, all from one sample in a study of cytomegalovirus exposure and HLA in healthy donors. Repertoires were generated with immunoSEQ multiplex PCR, while TCRdb's copy carries only in-frame clones and drops some. The table lists roughly 59,000 clones, 65% to 80% of them singletons. The sequencing input was PBMCs. These receptors were taken from a man aged 35 to 55 in good health and CMV-seropositive. The CDR3 runs from the conserved cysteine through the conserved F or W. A D gene is named only where the DNA matches it firmly. Part of the rows lack a size; the others show once, few, many or a class for expanded clones.

j_call,clone_size,v_call,d_call,cdr3_nt,cdr3_aa
TRBJ1-4,few,TRBV2,TRBD1,TGTGCCAGCAGCCGACAGGGGTACGCTAATGAAAAACTGTTTTTT,CASSRQGYANEKLFF
TRBJ2-5,.,TRBV7-6,TRBD2,TGTGCCAGCAGCTTAGGATACCCGGGACTAGCGGGCCAAGAGACCCAGTACTTC,CASSLGYPGLAGQETQYF
TRBJ2-7,.,TRBV6-1,TRBD1,TGTGCCAGCCACAGGGGCGACACCTACGAGCAGTACTTC,CASHRGDTYEQYF
TRBJ2-5,.,TRBV7-9,.,TGTGCCAGCAGCCCTAGGGGAAGTTTGACCCAGTACTTC,CASSPRGSLTQYF
TRBJ2-3,.,TRBV10-3,TRBD2,TGTGCCAGCAGCCCTGCCGGCTCTAGCGGGTTTACAGATACGCAGTATTTT,CASSPAGSSGFTDTQYF
TRBJ2-2,.,TRBV2,TRBD2,TGTGCCAGCCGGCGGTGGACTAGCGGGGCGAACACCGGGGAGCTGTTTTTT,CASRRWTSGANTGELFF
TRBJ2-7,.,TRBV5-1,.,TGCGCCAGCAGTAGAGACAGAGCCTACGAGCAGTACTTC,CASSRDRAYEQYF
TRBJ2-1,.,TRBV29-1,TRBD2,TGCAGCGTGGCCGGGACTAGCGGGTGGAATGAGCAGTTCTTC,CSVAGTSGWNEQFF
TRBJ2-1,.,TRBV4-3,.,TGCGCCAGCAGCCAAGATGGTAGTACGGGGGGCGTCTACAATGAGCAGTTCTTC,CASSQDGSTGGVYNEQFF
TRBJ2-3,.,TRBV11-3,.,TGTGCCAGCAGCTTAGCCAGGGTAACAGATACGCAGTATTTT,CASSLARVTDTQYF
TRBJ1-1,.,TRBV27,.,TGTGCCAGCAGTTTAGTCGCTGCGGCACAGAACACTGAAGCTTTCTTT,CASSLVAAAQNTEAFF
TRBJ2-7,.,TRBV18,TRBD1,TGTGCCAGCTCACCGAACCAGGGGGAAGGCGAGCAGTACTTC,CASSPNQGEGEQYF
TRBJ1-1,few,TRBV4-1,TRBD1,TGCGCCAGCAGCCAAGATACAGGGGACACTGAAGCTTTCTTT,CASSQDTGDTEAFF
TRBJ1-2,few,TRBV6-1,.,TGTGCCAGCAGTGAAGCGCTTCGGAGCCATGGCTACACCTTC,CASSEALRSHGYTF
TRBJ2-5,.,TRBV7-2,TRBD2,TGTGCCAGCAGCCGAGGGACTAGCGGGAGTGGGTTGGAGACCCAGTACTTC,CASSRGTSGSGLETQYF
TRBJ1-5,.,TRBV30,TRBD1,TGTGCCTGGACACCGGGGACAGGGCGAAACCAGCCCCAGCATTTT,CAWTPGTGRNQPQHF
TRBJ1-2,.,TRBV6-5,TRBD1,TGTGCCAGCAGCAGGGAGGACAGGAGATACTATGGCTACACCTTC,CASSREDRRYYGYTF
TRBJ1-2,.,TRBV6-5,.,TGTGCCAGCAGTGGGGTAGGGGAAGGCTATGGCTACACCTTC,CASSGVGEGYGYTF
TRBJ2-7,.,TRBV2,TRBD2,TGTGCCAGCAGCGGGACTAGGACCGCCTACGAGCAGTACTTC,CASSGTRTAYEQYF
TRBJ1-1,.,TRBV7-9,.,TGTGCCAGCAGTCACAGGGAGGGGGGGAAAGCTTTCTTT,CASSHREGGKAFF
TRBJ2-1,few,TRBV5-4,TRBD2,TGTGCCAGCAGTCGGGGGGTGTCCTACAATGAGCAGTTCTTC,CASSRGVSYNEQFF
TRBJ1-5,once,TRBV10-3,.,TGTGCCATCAGCCACGAGGGAATTAGCCAGCCCCAGCATTTT,CAISHEGISQPQHF
TRBJ2-7,.,TRBV5-1,.,TGCGCCAGCAGCGAGAGGTTCCCGGGGATCAACGAGCAGTACTTC,CASSERFPGINEQYF
TRBJ2-1,.,TRBV10-3,.,TGTGCCATCAGCCCCGAGAAACCGTACAATGAGCAGTTCTTC,CAISPEKPYNEQFF
TRBJ2-5,.,TRBV7-9,.,TGTGCCAGCAGCACCAGGGGAAGGGTAGAGACCCAGTACTTC,CASSTRGRVETQYF
TRBJ1-1,.,TRBV5-4,.,TGTGCCAGCAGCTTGGACAGTAGGACTGAAGCTTTCTTT,CASSLDSRTEAFF
TRBJ2-5,.,TRBV5-1,.,TGCGCCAGCAGCTTGGTTGCCAGCCAAGAGACCCAGTACTTC,CASSLVASQETQYF